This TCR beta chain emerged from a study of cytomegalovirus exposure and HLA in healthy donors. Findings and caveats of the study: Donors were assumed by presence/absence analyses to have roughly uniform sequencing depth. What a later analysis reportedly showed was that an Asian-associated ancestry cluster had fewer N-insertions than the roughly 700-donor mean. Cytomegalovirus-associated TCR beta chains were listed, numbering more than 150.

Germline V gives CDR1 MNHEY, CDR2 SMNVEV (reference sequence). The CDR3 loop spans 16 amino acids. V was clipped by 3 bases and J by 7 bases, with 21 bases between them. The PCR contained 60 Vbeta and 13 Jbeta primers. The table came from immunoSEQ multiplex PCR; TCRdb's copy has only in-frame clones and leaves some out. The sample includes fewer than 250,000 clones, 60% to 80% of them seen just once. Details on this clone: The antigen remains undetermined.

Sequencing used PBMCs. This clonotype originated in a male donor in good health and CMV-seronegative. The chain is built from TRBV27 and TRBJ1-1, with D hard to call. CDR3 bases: TGTGCCAGCAGTTTTAGTCCCGGCGGCCTTTCGGGTGAAGCTTTCTTT. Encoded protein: CASSFSPGGLSGEAFF.